Included here is one T cell receptor beta chain sequence, with context. The antigen is unknown. The repertoire was sequenced with immunoSEQ multiplex PCR; TCRdb's copy has only in-frame clones and lacks some. The sample consists of under 200,000 clones, about nine tenths of them appearing once. The data are from a study of T cell responses to AZD1222 COVID-19 vaccine. Overall study results and limits: Only a handful of AZD1222 recipients were seropositive at baseline. Across the whole spike, CD4 TCRs peaked at regions 160-218 and 743-854.

This TCR derives from an adult in good health. Material: peripheral blood, obtained on day 0 of AZD1222 vaccination.

CDR3 nucleotides: TGTGCCAGCAGTGAAGGGACAGTTAAGGACGAGCAGTACTTC. This gives the protein CASSEGTVKDEQYF. The chain links TRBV6-1 to TRBJ2-7, with a tentative D call TRBD1 (6 bases). Germline CDR1 is MNHNS and CDR2 is SASEGT. Trimming pared 1 base from V and 5 bases from J, leaving 12 bases between. The CDR3 totals 14 residues.